This is a list of T cell receptor beta chains from one sample in a study of shared clonotypes between healthy human individuals. Using immunoSEQ multiplex PCR, the repertoire was profiled, and TCRdb retains in-frame clones only, with some absent. Among hundreds of thousands of clones, around 97% were seen once, and the ten largest hold less than 0.065%. The sample was naive CD4+ T cells sorted from blood. The source is a woman aged 25 to 45 in good health. The CDR3 runs from the conserved cysteine through the conserved F or W. Fields, in order: CDR3 DNA, CDR3 protein, J gene, clone size, V gene, D gene. The D gene is left open where the match is weak. The listing skips clone size in some rows; elsewhere it reads once, few, many or a size class.

TGTGCCAGCAGGGGACAGGCTGAAGCTTTCTTT	CASRGQAEAFF	TRBJ1-1	.	TRBV2	TRBD1
TGTGCCAGCTCACCTGCGCGGGAGATAACAGATACGCAGTATTTT	CASSPAREITDTQYF	TRBJ2-3	.	TRBV18	TRBD2
TGCGCCAGCAGCTGGCGGGCTAGCGGGAGGGCCACAGATACGCAGTATTTT	CASSWRASGRATDTQYF	TRBJ2-3	.	TRBV5-1	TRBD2
TGTGCCAGTAGTCCGCTAGCGGGAGAGGAGACCCAGTACTTC	CASSPLAGEETQYF	TRBJ2-5	.	TRBV19	TRBD2
TGTGCCAGTAGTACCCAGCGTGAACGAGGAAATGAGCAGTTCTTC	CASSTQRERGNEQFF	TRBJ2-1	.	TRBV19	.
TGTGCCAGCAGCGCCACGGGGCACTCTGGGGCCAACGTCCTGACTTTC	CASSATGHSGANVLTF	TRBJ2-6	.	TRBV7-9	.
TGTGCCAGCAGCAGAGGACTAGCGGGAGGTATGGGTGAGCAGTTCTTC	CASSRGLAGGMGEQFF	TRBJ2-1	.	TRBV7-2	TRBD2
TGTGCCAGCAGCTTACGCCAGGGATGGGAGCAGTACTTC	CASSLRQGWEQYF	TRBJ2-7	.	TRBV11-2	.
TGTGCCAGTAGTATTAGGTCGGGACTAGCGGTAGGAGAGCAGTACTTC	CASSIRSGLAVGEQYF	TRBJ2-7	.	TRBV19	TRBD2
TGTGCCAGCAGTTCCCTAGCGGCTGAGCAGTTCTTC	CASSSLAAEQFF	TRBJ2-1	.	TRBV2	TRBD2
TGCAGCGTTGTGCTTCGTGAAATAGGGACAGCTTCCTACGAGCAGTACTTC	CSVVLREIGTASYEQYF	TRBJ2-7	.	TRBV29-1	TRBD1
TGTGCCAGTTTCGGGACCTTGAACACCGGGGAGCTGTTTTTT	CASFGTLNTGELFF	TRBJ2-2	.	TRBV19	.
TGTGCCAGCGGAAGACAGGGGGCGCCGAAGGCCCAGTACTTC	CASGRQGAPKAQYF	TRBJ2-5	once	TRBV28	TRBD1
TGTGCCAGCTCACCAACACAGGGTTCCGAGCAGTACTTC	CASSPTQGSEQYF	TRBJ2-7	.	TRBV18	.
TGCGCCAGCCGGACGGACATAGGGGTTTACAATGAGCAGTTCTTC	CASRTDIGVYNEQFF	TRBJ2-1	.	TRBV23-1	.
TGTGCCAGCAGTCGGAGGCAGGGGCTGTCCACTGAAGCTTTCTTT	CASSRRQGLSTEAFF	TRBJ1-1	.	TRBV2	.
TGTGCCAGCAGTGCCTACAGGGGTCCCGCCTACGAGCAGTACTTC	CASSAYRGPAYEQYF	TRBJ2-7	.	TRBV25-1	TRBD1
TGCGCCAGCAGCCGAACTAGCGTCGGGGATACGCAGTATTTT	CASSRTSVGDTQYF	TRBJ2-3	.	TRBV5-1	TRBD2
TGTGCCAGCAGCTTAGAGGGGGAGTCCTACGAGCAGTACTTC	CASSLEGESYEQYF	TRBJ2-7	.	TRBV7-9	.
TGCGCCAGCAGCCAAGTTTGGGGACAGGGGAGTTCACCCCTCCACTTT	CASSQVWGQGSSPLHF	TRBJ1-6	.	TRBV4-1	TRBD1
TGTGCCAGCGGGGAGCCTACTCTCCTCGAGCAGTACTTC	CASGEPTLLEQYF	TRBJ2-7	once	TRBV28	.
TGTGCCAGCAGCACTACCTCGTTAGCGGGAGAGAACGAGCAGTACTTC	CASSTTSLAGENEQYF	TRBJ2-7	.	TRBV7-2	TRBD2
TGCGCCAGCAGTGAGGGTACGACTAACTATGGCTACACCTTC	CASSEGTTNYGYTF	TRBJ1-2	.	TRBV5-1	.
TGTGCCAGCAGTTTCGCTCTAAGTCATCTCCGCCGGGACATCGGAAACACCATATATTTT	CASSFALSHLRRDIGNTIYF	TRBJ1-3	.	TRBV28	.
TGTGCAAGTCGCTTATTAGGCCAGCCCCAGCATTTT	CASRLLGQPQHF	TRBJ1-5	.	TRBV12-2	.
TGTGCCAGCAGCTTAGGTCTTTGGGACAGGGACTACGAGCAGTACTTC	CASSLGLWDRDYEQYF	TRBJ2-7	.	TRBV7-9	TRBD1
TGTGCCAGTAGTGGGTCGGTATGGACCGGGGAGCTGTTTTTT	CASSGSVWTGELFF	TRBJ2-2	.	TRBV19	.
TGTGCCAGCAGTTACAAGCGGGAAGGAACCTACGAGCAGTACTTC	CASSYKREGTYEQYF	TRBJ2-7	.	TRBV27	TRBD2
TGCGCCAGCAGCCGCGAAATCAAAGAGACCCAGTACTTC	CASSREIKETQYF	TRBJ2-5	.	TRBV5-1	.
TGTGCCAGCAGAAATGTGGCGGCCGTAAATCAGCCCCAGCATTTT	CASRNVAAVNQPQHF	TRBJ1-5	.	TRBV6-1	.
TGTGCCAGCAGTTTAGCTAAAAGTTATAGCAATCAGCCCCAGCATTTT	CASSLAKSYSNQPQHF	TRBJ1-5	.	TRBV28	.
TGTGCCAGCAGCTTGGCCCGGGGACATCGAAAACTGTTTTTT	CASSLARGHRKLFF	TRBJ1-4	.	TRBV5-6	.
TGTGCCAGCAGCCGTATAGGTTCAGGGGGTAGGCAGCCCCAGCATTTT	CASSRIGSGGRQPQHF	TRBJ1-5	.	TRBV7-8	TRBD1
TGTGCCAGCAGCCTAGGGTGGGGCCACCTCGGACTAGCGGGAGGCACCTACGAGCAGTACTTC	CASSLGWGHLGLAGGTYEQYF	TRBJ2-7	.	TRBV9	TRBD2
TGTGCCAGCAGTACTACAGGGGGCACCTACGAGCAGTACTTC	CASSTTGGTYEQYF	TRBJ2-7	.	TRBV28	TRBD1
TGTGCCAGCAGTCCCTCAAGACAGTACACGGGTGAAGCTTTCTTT	CASSPSRQYTGEAFF	TRBJ1-1	.	TRBV27	.
TGTGCCAGCAGCAAAGGGGGACAGGGGGCTAATCAGCCCCAGCATTTT	CASSKGGQGANQPQHF	TRBJ1-5	once	TRBV21-1	.
TGTGCCAGCAGCTTACACCTCGGGACAGGGGGTAGGACCGGGGAGCTGTTTTTT	CASSLHLGTGGRTGELFF	TRBJ2-2	.	TRBV7-9	TRBD1
TGTGCCTGGAGTCGGGGTAGCTTCGACGAGCAGTACTTC	CAWSRGSFDEQYF	TRBJ2-7	once	TRBV30	.
TGCGCCAGCAGCATCGACCAAGATACGCAGTATTTT	CASSIDQDTQYF	TRBJ2-3	.	TRBV5-1	.
TGCGCCAGCAGCTCCGGTTCTACCTACGAGCAGTACTTC	CASSSGSTYEQYF	TRBJ2-7	.	TRBV5-1	.
TGTGCCAGCGGGTACCCAGGGGTCGGGGAGCTGTTTTTT	CASGYPGVGELFF	TRBJ2-2	.	TRBV6-5	.
TGTGCCAGCAGCGTAGGGGCGGGCCGCACCGGGGAGCTGTTTTTT	CASSVGAGRTGELFF	TRBJ2-2	once	TRBV9	.
TGTGCCAGTAGTATAGATCCCGGACAGGGTTTGCAGCCCCAGCATTTT	CASSIDPGQGLQPQHF	TRBJ1-5	.	TRBV19	TRBD1
TGTGCCAGCAGTTTACAGCGTGGGGCGGGTGATCAGCCCCAGCATTTT	CASSLQRGAGDQPQHF	TRBJ1-5	.	TRBV27	.
TGTGCCAGCAGCCCCGGACATAACTACGAGCAGTACTTC	CASSPGHNYEQYF	TRBJ2-7	.	TRBV28	.